Included here is one T cell receptor (beta chain) sequence, with context. This CDR3 comprises 14 residues. Per the germline V gene, CDR1 is MGHRA and CDR2 is YSYEKL. The J segment lost 9 bases and the V segment lost 4 bases, leaving 6 bases of the junction unmatched. Both 60 Vbeta primers and 13 Jbeta primers went into the PCR. Original handling: An analysis performed later counted 72 million or so unique TCR beta chains (roughly 9.9 million of them shared). Generated by immunoSEQ multiplex PCR, the TCRdb table keeps only in-frame clones and is missing some. V, J and clone size are those of that table, while D and trimming were read from the DNA. In the table there are 150,000 to 200,000 clones, roughly 80% of which are singletons. This sample stems from a study of cytomegalovirus exposure and HLA in healthy donors.

Sample: PBMCs. The source is a man between 45 and 60 years old in good health and CMV-seronegative. The J gene is TRBJ2-1, the V gene TRBV4-1, with 10 bases lining up with TRBD1. CDR3 sequence: CASSPRTGGGEQFF. The CDR3 bases are TGCGCCAGCAGCCCCCGGACAGGGGGTGGTGAGCAGTTCTTC.